The 8 T cell receptor beta chains reported below all come from one sample, sequenced in a study of vaccination effects on CD4 cells after COVID-19. Clones were read by immunoSEQ multiplex PCR, and TCRdb kept only the in-frame ones, dropping some. The repertoire has approximately 66,000 clones, roughly four fifths of them found once; the top ten carry about 2.4%. When less than 11 days of culture had elapsed, CD4+ T cells were isolated. Participants were vaccinated with two doses of either the BNT162b2 or mRNA-1273 vaccine. No antigen has been identified for these receptors. Sequenced material: CD4+ T cells from PBMCs cultured without peptide, taken after COVID-19 vaccination. These receptors originate from a human donor who received a COVID-19 vaccine.

The gene calls are TRBV24-1 and TRBJ2-2; tentative D call: TRBD1 (5 bases). The germline V and J ends were trimmed by 0 bases and 6 bases, with 13 bases remaining between them. Germline V gene data show CDR1 as KGHDR and CDR2 as SFDVKD. CDR3 length: 16 amino acids. The CDR3 DNA follows: TGTGCCACCAGTGATTTGATCAGGGCAAGGCCCGGGGAGCTGTTTTTT. This translates into CATSDLIRARPGELFF.

The CDR3 region has the DNA TGTGCCAGCAGTCCACTAGAGACAGGAAAGAAAGGCAATCAGCCCCAGCATTTT. Translated: CASSPLETGKKGNQPQHF. The V call is TRBV28, the J call TRBJ1-5, with D perhaps TRBD1 (6 bases). The germline V and J ends were trimmed by 5 bases and 2 bases, with 22 bases remaining between them. The CDR3 extends over 18 amino acids. The germline gives CDR1 MDHEN, CDR2 SYDVKM.

The CDR3 coding sequence is TGCGCCAGCAGGTTCCCGGGTTATGAGCAGTTCTTC. Translating gives CASRFPGYEQFF. The chain combines TRBV5-1 with TRBJ2-1, with unresolved D. The CDR3 length is 12 residues. Germline V lookup: CDR1 SGHRS, CDR2 YFSETQ. V gave up 5 bases and J gave up 8 bases, with 11 bases separating them.

The chain has TRBV7-3 and TRBJ1-4; D unclear. Per the germline V gene, CDR1 is SGHTA and CDR2 is FQGTGA. V lost 7 bases to trimming and J lost 8 bases, with 11 bases between them. There are 12 residues in the CDR3. The CDR3 sequence is CASTYVREKLFF. The CDR3 DNA reads as TGTGCCAGCACCTATGTACGCGAAAAACTGTTTTTT.

The chain is built from TRBV9 and TRBJ1-2; D is unresolved. The germline CDR1 and CDR2 sequences are SGDLS and YYNGEE. V gave up 0 bases and J gave up 2 bases, with 5 bases separating them. The CDR3 is made up of 13 amino acids. The CDR3 is CASSVEQNYGYTF. The CDR3 nucleotides read TGTGCCAGCAGCGTAGAACAAAACTATGGCTACACCTTC.

CDR3 sequence (DNA): TGTGCCAGCAGCCCTCGTCGGGGGGCCTACAATGAGCAGTTCTTC. It codes for CASSPRRGAYNEQFF. The genes are TRBV7-6 and TRBJ2-1; 7 positions match TRBD2. V lost 5 bases and J lost 2; bases outside the gene matches: 6. The CDR3 totals 15 residues. Germline-derived CDR1 and CDR2 are SGHVS and FNYEAQ. The whole variable domain, filled in from reference TRBV7-6 and TRBJ2-1, reads GAGVSQSPRYKVTKRGQDVALRCDPISGHVSLYWYRQALGQGPEFLTYFNYEAQQDKSGLPNDRFSAERPEGSISTLTIQRTEQRDSAMYRCASSPRRGAYNEQFFGPGTRLTVL.

V gene TRBV18 combines with J gene TRBJ2-5; the D is unclear. V gave up 2 bases and J gave up 3 bases, with 1 base separating them. There are 11 residues in the CDR3. The germline CDR1 and CDR2 sequences are KGHSH and LQKENI. The CDR3 region has the DNA TGTGCCAGCTCACCAAAAGAGACCCAGTACTTC. This codes for CASSPKETQYF. The complete variable domain, with remaining parts taken from reference TRBV18 and TRBJ2-5, reads NAGVMQNPRHLVRRRGQEARLRCSPMKGHSHVYWYRQLPEEGLKFMVYLQKENIIDESGMPKERFSAEFPKEGPSILRIQQVVRGDSAAYFCASSPKETQYFGPGTRLLVL.

The genes are TRBV7-9 and TRBJ1-3; D is uncertain. V shed 5 bases and J shed 0 bases, with 5 bases lying between them. Per germline, CDR1 SEHNR and CDR2 FQNEAQ (reference sequence). The CDR3 has 13 amino acids. This CDR3 reads CASSPNSGNTIYF. CDR3 in DNA: TGTGCCAGCAGCCCGAACTCTGGAAACACCATATATTTT.